This entry describes one TCR beta chain. This clonotype was detected a few times. What antigen it recognizes has not been identified. Base qualities were left out, and no much larger clone turns up one base away. This sample was taken from a study of blood T cells in healthy people across ages (dated by TCRdb to 2013 to 2016). As for the study more broadly: Template switching captured roughly one uniquely barcoded TCR beta cDNA molecule per two T cells in model experiments. Using deep sequencing normalized with unique cDNA molecular identifiers, the study measured how TCR beta repertoire diversity changes with age. Two additional independent replicas of 1 million unique cDNA reads from the same blood draw were analyzed for two donors (one aged 18 to 30 and one aged 80 or older). Donors of different ages were randomly distributed across sequencing lanes to avoid experimental bias. Four age groups were formed from the donors: young (average 16 years), middle-aged (approximately 39), aged (62) and long-lived (about 80).

On the study overall, not on this receptor specifically: Estimates of total diversity based on one million sequenced T cells were regarded as lower bounds and as underestimates. Compared with the aged group, more naive CD4+ T cells, fewer expanded clones and increased TCR diversity were shown by the long-lived group, suggesting age selection. Bulk unsorted PBMC profiling prevented conclusive comparison of naive and antigen-experienced compartments. Because the CMV infection status of the donors was unknown, age-related changes in expanded clonotypes may potentially have been confounded. As age increased, observed TCR beta diversity per million T cells dropped in a roughly linear way, and a significant reduction was already evident by age roughly 40. There was a strong correlation between observed TCR beta diversity and the percentage of naive T cells measured by flow cytometry.

Donors were around 37 systemically healthy Caucasian individuals from Russia aged roughly 6 to 90 years. Approximately 10 milliliters of peripheral blood were collected from each donor into EDTA-treated Vacutainer tubes. PBMCs were isolated by Ficoll-Paque density-gradient centrifugation, with at least 6 million obtained per sample. Trizol reagent was used to extract total RNA from PBMCs, with at least 6 micrograms per sample. The percentages of naive CD45RAhigh/CD27high T cells were determined by flow cytometry on a PBMC aliquot from every donor. The protocol used for the library was 5' RACE. Sequencing used an Illumina HiSeq 2500. The second PCR ran for about 6 to 12 cycles and used a J-beta primer mix along with a sample-barcoded 5' primer. A unique molecular identifier was introduced onto each TCR beta cDNA molecule by a template-switch 5' adaptor carrying 12 random nucleotides. Each sample yielded at least 3 million CDR3-containing paired-end reads. The Mint cDNA synthesis kit, primed by a TRBC-specific oligonucleotide, was used to synthesize first-strand cDNA from all RNA. Following uracil-DNA glycosylase treatment, a first 18-cycle PCR with universal primers M1SS and BC2_uni_R was performed on all cDNA. In the source study's methods: Normalization of each sample was performed by random selection of 1 million high-quality reads, each carrying a distinct molecular identifier. Reads with shared molecular identifiers were discarded instead of being binned into consensus sequences. MiTCR, with a Q25 quality threshold and the strictest error-elimination algorithm, was used for CDR3 identification, clonotype clustering and error correction. A nonparametric unseen species model using Euler transformation provided a lower-bound estimate of total TCR beta diversity. Starting from the raw public reads, TCRdb applied fastp trimming at Q25, assembled clones with MiXCR and retained in-frame beta chains. Rows are unified per CDR3 protein, each entry keeping the most common DNA and genes. The V and J calls come from TCRdb's annotation, not from the publication. This sample holds 870,000 or so distinct CDR3 sequences; roughly 26% were observed only once. 17% of the sample is held by the ten biggest clonotypes.

From the cysteine up to the phenylalanine, the CDR3 has a length of 13 residues. The retained sequence is limited to the CDR3, 39 bases, with the frame set at the first base. Looking up the germline V gene (reference sequence) yields CDR1 GTSNPN and CDR2 SVGIG. V was cut back by 2 bases and J by 6 bases, leaving a gap of 8 bases between them. The receptor was isolated from a woman of 80 years or more in good health. The chain was built from TRBV30 and TRBJ1-6; TRBD1 could be the D gene, as 5 bases match. Sample: blood. The nucleotides are TGTGCCTGGAGTAGACAGCCTAATTCACCCCTCCACTTT. This codes for CAWSRQPNSPLHF.